This TCR beta chain was retrieved from a study of regulatory T cells in long-lasting Graves disease. Study information: Freshly diagnosed Graves' patients had used antithyroid drugs for under 3 months.

The time point was: newly diagnosed GD, antithyroid drugs for less than 3 months. From PBMCs, RNA was extracted and then used to make the TCR library. CDR3-region Arm-PCR and iRepertoire HTBI primers produced the TCR beta libraries. TCRdb passed the multiplex PCR reads through MiXCR, listing each CDR3 protein once. Seen here are 540,000 or so distinct CDR3 sequences, roughly 14% observed once, and the top ten hold roughly 10%. This clonotype has at least ten counts. The germline CDR1 and CDR2 sequences are MNHEY and SVGAGI. V lost 0 bases to trimming and J lost 3 bases, with 9 bases between them. The CDR3 is 15 amino acids. These data were also reused for a study on T cells in Graves' hyperthyroidism and ophthalmopathy. That paper notes: Patients were aged 18 to 65, had disease duration under 2 months, and had newly diagnosed hyperthyroidism. Uncontrolled infection, other autoimmune disease, pregnancy and lactation each barred patients from inclusion. Most expanded thyroid clonotypes above 0.001 recurred in blood.

The sequence came from a young man with Graves disease. The sequenced sample was peripheral blood mononuclear cells (PBMCs), obtained at new diagnosis, from a patient treated with antithyroid drugs. J is TRBJ2-1 and V is TRBV6-5, with D perhaps matching TRBD1 or TRBD2 (5 bases each). This CDR3 is CASSYSLGVYNEQFF. The CDR3 DNA reads TGTGCCAGCAGTTACTCGTTGGGGGTCTACAATGAGCAGTTCTTC.